A single count supports the clone carrying this T cell receptor (beta chain). Its antigen remains unidentified. The data stem from a study of vaccination and CD4 T cells after COVID-19. About the research overall: Participants were given two doses of BNT162b2 or mRNA-1273 vaccine.

Treatment noted: roughly nine-day PBMC culture with coronavirus spike peptide pools or control peptides (ViraFEST assay). The ViraFEST method relied on peptide pools to expand antigen-specific T cells, followed by TCR sequencing. An Oncomine TCR Beta short-read assay was used to sequence the DNA from cultured CD4+ T cells. TCRdb ran MiXCR on the PCR reads and lists one entry per CDR3 protein. The table lists 9,500 to 15,000 distinct CDR3 sequences, 70% to 80% of them singletons. The TCR was taken from a human donor who had recovered from COVID-19. The sample comprised CD4+ T cells from blood, cultured in vitro.

This CDR3 is CASTRLRFGNSPLHF. The CDR3 DNA follows: TGTGCCAGCACCCGTTTGCGATTCGGCAATTCACCCCTCCACTTT. The chain carries TRBV7-2 and TRBJ1-6; D uncertain. The germline V gene has CDR1 SGHTA and CDR2 FQGNSA. Trimming pared 7 bases from V and 7 bases from J, leaving 17 bases between. The CDR3 extends over 15 amino acids.